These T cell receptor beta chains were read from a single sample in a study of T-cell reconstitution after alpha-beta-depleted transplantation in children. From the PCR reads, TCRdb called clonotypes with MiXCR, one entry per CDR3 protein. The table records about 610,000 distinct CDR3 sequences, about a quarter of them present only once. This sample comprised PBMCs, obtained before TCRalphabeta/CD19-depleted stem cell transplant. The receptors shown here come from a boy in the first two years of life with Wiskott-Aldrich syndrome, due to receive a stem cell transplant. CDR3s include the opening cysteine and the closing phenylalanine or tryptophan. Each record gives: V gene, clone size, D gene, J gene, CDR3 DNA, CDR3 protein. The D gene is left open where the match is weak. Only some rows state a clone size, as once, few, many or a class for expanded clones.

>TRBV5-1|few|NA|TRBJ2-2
TGCGCCAGCACCGACTTCGGGACGGCGAACACCGGGGAGCTGTTTTTT
CASTDFGTANTGELFF
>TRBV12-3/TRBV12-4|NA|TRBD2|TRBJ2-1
TGTGCCAGCAGTTTGGGGCGGACTAGCGGGAGAGATGAGCAGTTCTTC
CASSLGRTSGRDEQFF
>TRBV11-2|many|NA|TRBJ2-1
TGTGCCAGCAGCTTAACTAGGAGCTCCTACAATGAGCAGTTCTTC
CASSLTRSSYNEQFF
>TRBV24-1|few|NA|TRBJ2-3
TGTGCCACCAGTATTTCAGGGGTAGAAGATACGCAGTATTTT
CATSISGVEDTQYF
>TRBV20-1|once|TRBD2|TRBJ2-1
TGCAGTGTAAATTTGTGGGAGGGCCGTGCCAATGAGCAGTTCTTC
CSVNLWEGRANEQFF
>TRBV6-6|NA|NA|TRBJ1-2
TGTGCCAGCAGCCGACCCGGTGATGGCTACACCTTC
CASSRPGDGYTF
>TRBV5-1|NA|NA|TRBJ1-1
TGCGCCAGCAGCTTGGGATCGGGCTTAGCTTTCTTT
CASSLGSGLAFF
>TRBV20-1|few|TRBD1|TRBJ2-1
TGCAGTGCTAGAGATAGCTTGAGGGGGCACAATGAGCAGTTCTTC
CSARDSLRGHNEQFF
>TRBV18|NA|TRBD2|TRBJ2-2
TGTGCCAGCTCACCGGGTAGCGGGAGTGTCACCGGGGAGCTGTTTTTT
CASSPGSGSVTGELFF
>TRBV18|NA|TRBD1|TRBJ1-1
TGTGCCAGCTTAGGACAGGGGGGCCGGGACACTGAAGCTTTCTTT
CASLGQGGRDTEAFF
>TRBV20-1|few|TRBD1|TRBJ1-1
TGCAGTGCTGGAGGCGGGACAGGGGTGAACACTGAAGCTTTCTTT
CSAGGGTGVNTEAFF
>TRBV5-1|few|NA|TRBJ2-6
TGCGCCAGCAGCTTTTACCGGGGCCCACTAGGGGCCAACGTCCTGACTTTC
CASSFYRGPLGANVLTF
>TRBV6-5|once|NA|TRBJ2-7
TGTGCCAGCCTGGAGCCCGACTACGAGCAGTACTTC
CASLEPDYEQYF
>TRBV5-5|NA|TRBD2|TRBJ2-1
TGTGCCAGCAGCCCTGGATCGGCGGGAGGGCCTAACAATGAGCAGTTCTTC
CASSPGSAGGPNNEQFF
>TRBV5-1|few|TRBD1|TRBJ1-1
TGCGCCAGCAGCTCGACAGGGTTTGCTGAAGCTTTCTTT
CASSSTGFAEAFF
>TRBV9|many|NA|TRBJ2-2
TGTGCCAGCAGCGTAGCGGGAAGGAACACCGGGGAGCTGTTTTTT
CASSVAGRNTGELFF
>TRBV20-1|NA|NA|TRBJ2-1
TGCAGTGCTGCCCTTTGGGACCAGGATCACAATGAGCAGTTCTTC
CSAALWDQDHNEQFF
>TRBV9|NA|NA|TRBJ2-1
TGTGCCAGCAGCGTAGTGGGTAGCGGAACCTCCTACAATGAGCAGTTCTTC
CASSVVGSGTSYNEQFF
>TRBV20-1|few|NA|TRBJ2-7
TGCAGTGCTAGTCCGCTAGCCCACGAGCAGTACTTC
CSASPLAHEQYF
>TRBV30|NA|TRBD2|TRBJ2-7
TGTGCCTGGAGTGATTTTGCGGGAGAAACCAGCGAGCAGTACTTC
CAWSDFAGETSEQYF
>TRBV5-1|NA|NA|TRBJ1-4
TGCGCCAGCAGCGCCGGACAAATCACTAATGAAAAACTGTTTTTT
CASSAGQITNEKLFF
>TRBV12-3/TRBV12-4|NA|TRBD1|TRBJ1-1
TGTGCCAGCAGTTACAGGGGAGGTTTGACTGAAGCTTTCTTT
CASSYRGGLTEAFF
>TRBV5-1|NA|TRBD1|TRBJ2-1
TGCGCCAGCAGCGCTGGACAGGGTAACGGCGAGCAGTTCTTC
CASSAGQGNGEQFF
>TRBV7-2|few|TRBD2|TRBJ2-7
TGTGCCAGCAGCCAAAGACTAGCGGGAGCCTACGAGCAGTACTTC
CASSQRLAGAYEQYF
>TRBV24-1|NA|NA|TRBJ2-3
TGTGCCACCAGTGACTCGGGGCCAACGCAGTATTTT
CATSDSGPTQYF
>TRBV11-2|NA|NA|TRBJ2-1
TGTGCCAGCAGCTTAGATTTTGCGGGACCTCGGTCGGTGGAGCAGTTCTTC
CASSLDFAGPRSVEQFF
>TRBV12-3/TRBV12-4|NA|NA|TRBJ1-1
TGTGCCAGCAGTGCGACACTTATGAACACTGAAGCTTTCTTT
CASSATLMNTEAFF
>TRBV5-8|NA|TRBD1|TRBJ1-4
TGTGCCAGCAGCTGGGGGACAGCAACTAATGAAAAACTGTTTTTT
CASSWGTATNEKLFF
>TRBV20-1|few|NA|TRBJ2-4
TGCAGTGCTAGAGATACACTAGACATTCAGTACTTC
CSARDTLDIQYF
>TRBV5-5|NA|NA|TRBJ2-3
TGTGCCAGCAGCGGACGATGGGGACGCACAGATACGCAGTATTTT
CASSGRWGRTDTQYF
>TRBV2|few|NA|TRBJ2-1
TGTGCCACCCTAACCGGGACGGACTACAATGAGCAGTTCTTC
CATLTGTDYNEQFF
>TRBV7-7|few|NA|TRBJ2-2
TGTGCCAGCAGCCAGGACTCATCCGGGGCGAACACCGGGGAGCTGTTTTTT
CASSQDSSGANTGELFF
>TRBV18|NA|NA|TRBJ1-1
TGTGTAAGACCTTTCGAAGCTTTCTTT
CVRPFEAFF
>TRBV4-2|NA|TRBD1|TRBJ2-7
TGTGCCAGCAGCCAAGAAGGACAGGGAGCTGAGCAGTACTTC
CASSQEGQGAEQYF
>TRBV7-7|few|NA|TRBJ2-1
TGTGCCAGCAGCTTACTGTTTGGGTACAATGAGCAGTTCTTC
CASSLLFGYNEQFF
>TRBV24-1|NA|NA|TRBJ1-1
TGTGCCACCAGTGGAAAGGGGACGAGCACTGAAGCTTTCTTT
CATSGKGTSTEAFF
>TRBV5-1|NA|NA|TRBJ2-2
TGCGCCAGCAGCTTGGCTCCGAGCGATACCGGGGAGCTGTTTTTT
CASSLAPSDTGELFF
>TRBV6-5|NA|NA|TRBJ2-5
TGTGCCAGCAGTTACTTGGCAGCCCAAGAGACCCAGTACTTC
CASSYLAAQETQYF
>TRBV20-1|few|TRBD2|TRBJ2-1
TGCAGTGCTATCTCCGGGACTAGCGGGATTGGAAGGAACAATGAGCAGTTCTTC
CSAISGTSGIGRNNEQFF
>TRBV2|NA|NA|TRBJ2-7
TGTGCCAGCACCCAATTAGACTACGAGCAGTACTTC
CASTQLDYEQYF
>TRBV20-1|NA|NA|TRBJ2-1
TGCAGTGCTAGAGGCACGAGGTTACCTTACAATGAGCAGTTCTTC
CSARGTRLPYNEQFF
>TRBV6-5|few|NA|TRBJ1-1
TGTGCCAGCAGTTACGCCCACCTAGAGGCGGGGGGCAGAGCTTTCTTT
CASSYAHLEAGGRAFF
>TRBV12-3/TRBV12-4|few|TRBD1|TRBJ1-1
TGTGCCAGCAGTTTAGCTCTGGGACAGGCGTTCACTGAAGCTTTCTTT
CASSLALGQAFTEAFF
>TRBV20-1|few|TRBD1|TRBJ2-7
TGCAGTGCTAGGGACAGGGGCTACGAGCAGTACTTC
CSARDRGYEQYF
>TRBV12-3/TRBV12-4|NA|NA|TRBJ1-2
TGTGCCAGCAGTTTTACAGGCTATGGCTACACCTTC
CASSFTGYGYTF
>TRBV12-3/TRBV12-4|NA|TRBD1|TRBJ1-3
TGTGCCAGCACTCGAACCCCCGCGGGACAGGGGCGAAACACCATATATTTT
CASTRTPAGQGRNTIYF
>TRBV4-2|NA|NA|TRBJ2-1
TGTGCCAGCAGCCAAGTGAGTAGCGGAGCGGGCAATGAGCAGTTCTTC
CASSQVSSGAGNEQFF
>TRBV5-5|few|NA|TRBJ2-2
TGTGCCAGCCGACACACCGGGGAGCTGTTTTTT
CASRHTGELFF
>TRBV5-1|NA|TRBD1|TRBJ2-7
TGCGCCAGCAGCCCTAGAGGACAGGGGGCCTACGAGCAGTACTTC
CASSPRGQGAYEQYF
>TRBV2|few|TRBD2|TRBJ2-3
TGTGCCAGCAGTGCTTTTAGCGGGAGTGGTACAGATACGCAGTATTTT
CASSAFSGSGTDTQYF
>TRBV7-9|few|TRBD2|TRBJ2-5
TGTGCCAGCAAGGGACTAGGAGAGACCCAGTACTTC
CASKGLGETQYF
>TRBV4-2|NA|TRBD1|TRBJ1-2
TGTGCCAGCAGCCTAGAACCGGACAGGGGCGGGCTAAGCTACACCTTC
CASSLEPDRGGLSYTF
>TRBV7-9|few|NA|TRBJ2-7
TGTGCCAGCAGCTATAGACAGTCCTACGAGCAGTACTTC
CASSYRQSYEQYF
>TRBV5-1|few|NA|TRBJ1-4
TGCGCCAGCAGCCCAGGGTCAACTAATGAAAAACTGTTTTTT
CASSPGSTNEKLFF
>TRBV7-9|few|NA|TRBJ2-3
TGTGCCAGCAGCTTTAGAGGACCACGGCCTAGCACAGATACGCAGTATTTT
CASSFRGPRPSTDTQYF